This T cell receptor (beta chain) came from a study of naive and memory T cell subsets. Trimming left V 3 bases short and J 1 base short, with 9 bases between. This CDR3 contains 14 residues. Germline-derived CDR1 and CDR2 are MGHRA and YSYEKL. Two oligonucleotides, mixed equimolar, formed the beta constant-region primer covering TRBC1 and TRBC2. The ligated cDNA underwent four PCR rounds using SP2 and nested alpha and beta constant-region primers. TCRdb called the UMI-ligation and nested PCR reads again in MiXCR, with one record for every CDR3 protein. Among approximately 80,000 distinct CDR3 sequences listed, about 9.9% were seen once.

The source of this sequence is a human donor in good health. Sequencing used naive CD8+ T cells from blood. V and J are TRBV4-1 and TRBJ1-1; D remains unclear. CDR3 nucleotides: TGCGCCAGCAGCCATGAATCAGCGAACACTGAAGCTTTCTTT. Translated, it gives CASSHESANTEAFF.